The sequence of this T cell receptor (beta chain) was determined in a study of CD4 T cells in relation to SARS-CoV-2 and coronaviruses. A word on this clone: The antigen remains undetermined.

Study-level findings and limits: Each donor contributed either pre-pandemic or post-infection samples, not both.

Unmatched junction bases numbered 14, after V lost 4 bases and J lost 4 bases. The CDR3 loop spans 16 amino acids. CDR1 is SGHRS, CDR2 YFSETQ, per germline. The repertoire was sequenced with immunoSEQ multiplex PCR; TCRdb's copy has only in-frame clones and lacks some. Of tens of thousands of clones in the sample, around 80% were seen once. Unexposed donor CD4+ T cells date from about 2010-2019, before the COVID-19 pandemic. CD4+ T cells were isolated from the cells after around 11 days of culture. Testing used SARS-CoV-2 S/N and four cold-coronavirus spikes on unexposed-donor CD4+ T cells, cells permitting. PBMCs were plated at two million per well in IL-2-containing medium.

This sequence was found in a human donor in good health. This chain links TRBV5-1 with TRBJ2-7; 7 bases align to TRBD1. Sequences were obtained from CD4+ T cells from PBMCs, cultured in vitro. As DNA, the CDR3 is TGCGCCAGCAGCGCCCGGGACAGAGGGTTTGTTTACGAGCAGTACTTC. It yields the protein CASSARDRGFVYEQYF.